The next 25 T cell receptor beta chains were all read from a single sample in a study of T cells after yellow fever vaccination. TCRdb reprocessed the 5' RACE reads with MiXCR, giving one entry per CDR3 protein. In the table there are 95,000 to 150,000 distinct CDR3 sequences, nearly 7.5% of which are singletons. The source material was CD4+ T cells sorted from PBMCs, sampled approximately 11 days after the first yellow fever vaccination. The receptors originated from a man younger than 30 who received the YFV17D yellow fever vaccine.

The chain employs TRBV4-2 and TRBJ2-2; 7 bases align to TRBD2. CDR1 is LGHNA, CDR2 YNFKEQ, per germline. This CDR3 contains 16 residues. V was clipped by 3 bases and J by 2 bases; unmatched bases: 6. CDR3: CASSHQRGANTGELFF. Written as DNA, the CDR3 is TGTGCCAGCAGCCATCAGCGGGGCGCTAACACCGGGGAGCTGTTTTTT.

This clonotype was counted at least ten times. The chain couples TRBV11-2 to TRBJ2-3, with 10 positions matching TRBD2. Trimming took 2 bases from V and 5 from J; bases not matched to a gene: 4. This CDR3 spans 15 amino acids. CDR1 is SGHAT, CDR2 FQNNGV, per germline. CDR3 sequence (DNA): TGTGCCAGCAGCTTACAGCGGGGGGGCAAAGATACGCAGTATTTT. Amino acid sequence: CASSLQRGGKDTQYF.

This clonotype occurred many times. The rearrangement uses TRBV7-6 and TRBJ2-5; 7 bases align to TRBD1. CDR1 is SGHVS, CDR2 FNYEAQ, per germline. Losses at the gene ends were 2 bases for V and 11 bases for J; bases not matched to a gene: 17. This CDR3 is 16 amino acids long. The CDR3 bases are TGTGCCAGCAGCTTAAGGCCAGGACAGGATCCCATAGGACAGTACTTC. This gives the protein CASSLRPGQDPIGQYF.

This clonotype appeared many times. A junction end diverges from the germline sequence, so it may reflect a read error. This chain connects TRBV4-1 to TRBJ2-1; D possibly corresponds to TRBD2 (6 bases). Germline V gene data show CDR1 as MGHRA and CDR2 as YSYEKL. CDR3 size: 15 residues. The CDR3: CASSQDPIAGRNRYF. The CDR3 bases are TGCGCCAGCAGCCAAGATCCTATTGCGGGGCGTAATAGATACTTC.

This clonotype was detected ten times or more. The gene calls are TRBV18 and TRBJ2-3, with 12 nucleotides matching TRBD2. The CDR3 runs 16 residues. Germline V gives CDR1 KGHSH, CDR2 LQKENI. The junction had 8 bases not matched to a gene; V was cut back by 5 bases and J by 5 bases. CDR3 in amino acids: CASSRTSGATIDTQYF. The CDR3 DNA reads TGTGCCAGCTCAAGGACTAGCGGGGCGACGATAGATACGCAGTATTTT.

This clonotype was picked up many times. V and J are TRBV7-2 and TRBJ2-7, with no clear D. This CDR3 is 14 amino acids long. V was shortened by 5 bases and J by 4 bases, with 15 bases between the two germline ends. Germline loops: CDR1 SGHTA, CDR2 FQGNSA. The CDR3 is CASSLGSGFYEQYF. In nucleotides, the CDR3 is TGTGCCAGCAGCCTGGGGTCGGGCTTTTACGAGCAGTACTTC.

The table lists this clonotype with many counts. The genes are TRBV21-1 and TRBJ2-7; the D call in the table, TRBD1, was not verified against the DNA. TRBV21-1 counts as a pseudogene. The CDR3 is 17 amino acids. Here the CDR3 DNA reads TGTGCCAGCAGCAAAAAGGGGGGGCTACCTGGCCTTTACGAGCAGTACTTC. Protein product: CASSKKGGLPGLYEQYF.

In its sample, this clonotype was seen many times. This chain uses TRBV4-2 with TRBJ2-3; tentatively, D is TRBD2 (5 bases). CDR3 length: 17 amino acids. Germline values: CDR1 LGHNA, CDR2 YNFKEQ. The V gene lost 1 base and the J gene lost 1 base, with 15 bases spanning the gap. The CDR3: CASSQVEGLQGTDTQYF. The CDR3 coding sequence is TGTGCCAGCAGCCAAGTGGAAGGACTCCAGGGCACAGATACGCAGTATTTT.

This clonotype has a count of ten or more. The chain is built from TRBV12-3 or TRBV12-4 and TRBJ1-1, with no clear D. Trimming removed 3 bases at V and 7 bases at J, with 9 bases between. The CDR3 runs to 12 residues. CDR3 loop: CASSFGPSEAFF. CDR3 nucleotides: TGTGCCAGCAGTTTCGGTCCGAGTGAAGCTTTCTTT.

This clonotype was detected ten times or more. The chain is built from TRBV12-3 or TRBV12-4 and TRBJ1-1; tentative D call: TRBD1 (6 bases). The CDR3 has 11 residues. Trimming pared 8 bases from V and 10 bases from J, leaving 14 bases between. The CDR3 protein is CASRNQGGAFF. The CDR3 DNA reads TGTGCCAGCCGAAATCAAGGGGGAGCTTTCTTT.

This clonotype came up many times. J is TRBJ1-1 and V is TRBV30; D gene unclear. The germline V gene encodes CDR1 GTSNPN and CDR2 SVGIG (reference sequence). The length of the CDR3 is 13 residues. Trimming left V 0 bases short and J 4 bases short, with 9 bases between. The CDR3 bases are TGTGCCTGGAGTGTGGCTTTGAGCACTGAAGCTTTCTTT. It codes for CAWSVALSTEAFF.

This clonotype was seen at least ten times. The chain uses TRBV20-1 and TRBJ2-3; D may match TRBD1 or TRBD2 (5 bases each). V was clipped by 0 bases and J by 2 bases, with 12 bases between them. Germline lookup yields CDR1 DFQATT and CDR2 SNEGSKA (reference sequence). CDR3 length: 15 residues. The CDR3 nucleotides read TGCAGTGCTAGAGATCGAGTGGGACCCACAGATACGCAGTATTTT. Its translation is CSARDRVGPTDTQYF.

CDR3 loop: CASSSDSNQPQHF. CDR3 nucleotides: TGTGCCAGCAGTTCAGACAGCAATCAGCCCCAGCATTTT. The chain carries TRBV12-3 or TRBV12-4 and TRBJ1-5; D not certain. The CDR3 sequence is 13 residues long. With 4 bases removed from V and 1 base from J, the gap between germline ends came to 5 bases.

As concerns this clonotype: Given a much more abundant clone one base away, this may be a read error. This rearrangement joins TRBV5-1 to TRBJ2-1; D remains unclear. From germline, CDR1 is SGHRS and CDR2 YFSETQ. This CDR3 has 12 residues. The CDR3 nucleotides read TGCGCCAGCAGCTTGGTGGGCAATGAGAAGTTCTTC. Translating it yields CASSLVGNEKFF.

This clonotype was detected ten times or more. The chain links TRBV7-8 to TRBJ2-7; the D is unclear. Trimming removed 1 base at V and 7 bases at J, with 11 bases between. CDR1 is SGHVS and CDR2 is FQNEAQ in the germline V gene. The CDR3 sequence is 13 residues long. The DNA of the CDR3 is TGTGCCAGCAGCTTAGGGGATTTGGGGGAGCAGTACGTC. Amino acid sequence: CASSLGDLGEQYV.

This clonotype was recorded many times. V is TRBV20-1 and J is TRBJ1-2; 7 bases fit TRBD1. The CDR3 is 13 residues long. Germline-derived CDR1 and CDR2 are DFQATT and SNEGSKA (reference sequence). V dropped 0 bases and J dropped 5; count of bases not matched to a gene: 3. The CDR3 coding sequence is TGCAGTGCTAGAGACGACAGGGCTTATGGCTACACCTTC. This codes for CSARDDRAYGYTF.

The chain recombines TRBV20-1 with TRBJ2-2; 12 positions agree with TRBD2. The CDR3 length is 15 residues. V was clipped by 4 bases and J by 9 bases; unmatched bases: 9. Per the germline V gene, CDR1 is DFQATT and CDR2 is SNEGSKA (reference sequence). CDR3 DNA: TGCAGTGCTACTCTAGCGGGGGGGGTCGGCCGGGAGCTGTTTTTT. Translation gives CSATLAGGVGRELFF.

This clonotype came up a few times. This chain connects TRBV6-5 to TRBJ2-7; maybe TRBD1 (6 bases). Per the germline V gene, CDR1 is MNHEY and CDR2 is SVGAGI. The CDR3 totals 15 residues. Trimming took off 6 bases at V and 1 base at J, with 16 bases between the two ends. This chain's CDR3 is CASSQDSFPSYEQYF. CDR3 in DNA: TGTGCCAGCAGCCAGGACAGCTTCCCATCCTACGAGCAGTACTTC.

The sample holds many counts of this clonotype. This CDR3 is CASRRRPAGNIHEQYF. CDR3 in DNA: TGTGCCAGCAGGCGACGGCCTGCAGGGAACATCCACGAGCAGTACTTC. The chain carries TRBV27 and TRBJ2-7; D is perhaps TRBD1 (5 bases). CDR1 and CDR2 from the germline V gene are MNHEY and SMNVEV (reference sequence). V gave up 6 bases and J gave up 5 bases, with 23 bases separating them. The CDR3 runs 16 residues.

This clonotype was seen at least ten times. The V call is TRBV15, the J call TRBJ1-2; D gene unclear. Germline V gene data show CDR1 as LNHNV and CDR2 as YYDKDF (reference sequence). V lost 2 bases and J 8 bases, leaving 12 bases between the germline ends. The CDR3 runs 13 residues. This chain's CDR3 is CATSRPGRGGYTF. The CDR3 DNA is TGTGCCACCAGCAGACCCGGACGGGGAGGCTACACCTTC.

This clonotype was seen ten or more times. This chain's CDR3 is CASSLASSGVTDTQYF. The CDR3 DNA is TGCGCCAGCAGCTTGGCGTCTAGCGGGGTTACAGATACGCAGTATTTT. The chain uses TRBV5-1 and TRBJ2-3; 9 bases agree with TRBD2. The V gene's germline CDR1 is SGHRS and CDR2 YFSETQ. V lost 0 bases, J lost 3 bases, and 5 bases stayed unmatched. The CDR3 has 16 residues.

Ten or more counts support this clonotype. The rearrangement joins TRBV3-1 to TRBJ2-3; possible D gene TRBD2, 6 bases. Germline loops: CDR1 LGHDT, CDR2 YNNKEL (reference sequence). This CDR3 contains 14 residues. V lost 9 bases to trimming and J lost 1 base, with 14 bases between them. The CDR3 here is CASGGGRRTDTQYF. DNA of the CDR3: TGTGCCAGTGGAGGAGGGCGGCGCACAGATACGCAGTATTTT.

There are a few counts of this clonotype. This rearrangement joins TRBV30 to TRBJ2-2; TRBD1 might be the D (5 bases). This CDR3 spans 13 amino acids. CDR1 is GTSNPN, CDR2 SVGIG, per germline (reference sequence). V was cut by 2 bases and J by 8 bases, with 12 bases left in between. The CDR3 coding sequence is TGTGCCTGGAGTAAAGGGGCCGGGGGGGAGCTGTTTTTT. Translation: CAWSKGAGGELFF.

This clonotype was observed many times. The chain combines TRBV20-1 with TRBJ1-1, with D unresolved. CDR3 length: 16 amino acids. The germline V gene has CDR1 DFQATT and CDR2 SNEGSKA (reference sequence). V was trimmed by 0 bases and J by 0 bases, leaving 14 bases between them. The CDR3 DNA reads as TGCAGTGCTAGAGATTGGCGGGATCCGATGAACACTGAAGCTTTCTTT. This sequence encodes CSARDWRDPMNTEAFF.

This clonotype appeared a few times. One end of the junction is discordant with germline, which a read error may explain. V and J are TRBV7-3 and TRBJ2-1, with 15 bases matching TRBD2. The CDR3 length is 15 residues. Germline V gene data show CDR1 as SGHTA and CDR2 as FQGTGA. The CDR3 DNA reads as TGTGCCAGCAGCCGCGGGGGGACTAGCGGGGGGCCATTGTCCTTC. Its translation is CASSRGGTSGGPLSF.